This T cell receptor beta chain derives from a study of vaccination effects on CD4 cells after COVID-19. Germline loops: CDR1 LGHDT, CDR2 YNNKEL (reference sequence). CDR3 length: 16 amino acids. With 5 bases removed from V and 0 bases from J, the gap between germline ends came to 14 bases. Study results and caveats: Researchers reported few convalescent patients and no early post-infection timepoints in the study.

Antigen-specific CD4+ T cells were expanded (with viral peptide pools) by the ViraFEST assay ahead of sequencing. Cultured cells yielded isolated CD4+ T cells after about ten days. In the vaccine recipients, nucleocapsid antibodies were negative and there was no prior SARS-CoV-2 infection. Supplemented with 7.5 to 10 IU/ml IL-2 and 9.5 to 10 ug/ml peptides, 2 million to 2.5 million PBMC per well were kept in culture. In the cultures, half the medium was exchanged for IL-2 medium on days 3 and 7. A few counts support this clone. Its specificity is not known. The method was immunoSEQ multiplex PCR; TCRdb's version includes in-frame clones alone and lacks a portion of them. The sample contains 25,000 to 35,000 clones, roughly two thirds of which appear only once.

The chain has TRBV3-1 (or the pseudogene TRBV3-2) and TRBJ1-3, with D possibly matching TRBD1 (5 bases). Sample: CD4+ T cells from PBMCs cultured with HCoV-229E spike peptides, taken before COVID-19 vaccination. The sequence came from a human donor who received a COVID-19 vaccine. CDR3 region: CASSIGTAGSGNTIYF. The CDR3 DNA sequence: TGTGCCAGCAGCATCGGGACTGCCGGCTCTGGAAACACCATATATTTT.